These 26 T cell receptor beta chains were all obtained from the same sample, sequenced in a study of control samples from healthy donors and cancer patients. Libraries were prepared by immunoSEQ multiplex PCR; TCRdb keeps only in-frame clonotypes and omits some of them. The sample has fewer than 120,000 clones, approximately 90% seen once; the top ten hold approximately 3.7%. The sequencing input was PBMCs. These receptors all stem from a woman between 55 and 75 years old with lung cancer.

This clone has more than one count but fewer than ten. The gene calls are TRBV5-4 and TRBJ2-3, with 10 nucleotides matching TRBD2. CDR1 SGHNT and CDR2 YYREEE come from the germline V gene (reference sequence). This CDR3 is 16 amino acids long. Unmatched junction bases numbered 8, after V lost 4 bases and J lost 3 bases. CDR3 bases: TGTGCCAGCAGCATGCGGACTAGCGGTACAACAGATACGCAGTATTTT. This translates into CASSMRTSGTTDTQYF.

This clone is deemed medium-sized (0.01 to 0.1%). This sequence joins TRBV11-2 and TRBJ1-5; D remains ambiguous. The germline gives CDR1 SGHAT, CDR2 FQNNGV. Trimming pared 0 bases from V and 2 bases from J, leaving 8 bases between. This CDR3 spans 15 amino acids. For the CDR3, the DNA is TGTGCCAGCAGCTTAGACCCCGGGGGCAATCAGCCCCAGCATTTT. Protein: CASSLDPGGNQPQHF.

The sample holds one count of this clone. The chain is built from TRBV3-1 (or the pseudogene TRBV3-2) and TRBJ2-3; the D call may be TRBD1 or TRBD2 (5 bases each). With 1 base removed from V and 3 bases from J, the gap between germline ends came to 11 bases. The CDR3 loop spans 15 amino acids. Germline assignment: CDR1 LGHDT and CDR2 YNNKEL (reference sequence). The CDR3 spells CASSQGGVKTDTQYF. CDR3 nucleotide sequence: TGTGCCAGCAGCCAAGGAGGGGTTAAAACAGATACGCAGTATTTT.

The V call is TRBV10-3, the J call TRBJ2-5; D gene unclear. Deletions cut 3 bases from V and 2 bases from J, with 16 bases between. Germline-derived CDR1 and CDR2 are ENHRY and SYGVKD. The CDR3 has 16 amino acids. This CDR3 reads CAISENLAAEQETQYF. The CDR3 DNA is TGTGCCATCAGTGAAAACCTGGCGGCCGAGCAAGAGACCCAGTACTTC.

The chain couples TRBV7-6 to TRBJ2-5, with TRBD1 identical over 7 bases. CDR1 is SGHVS, CDR2 FNYEAQ, per germline. This CDR3 spans 15 amino acids. After removal of 5 bases from V and 0 bases from J, the junction contained 6 bases not matched to a gene. The CDR3 is CASSIYRGNQETQYF. For the CDR3, the DNA is TGTGCCAGCAGCATCTACAGGGGTAACCAAGAGACCCAGTACTTC.

The rearrangement joins TRBV7-9 to TRBJ2-7, with D uncertain. V lost 5 bases and J 0 bases, leaving 14 bases between the germline ends. The CDR3 sequence is 15 residues long. Germline V gene sequence: CDR1 SEHNR, CDR2 FQNEAQ (reference sequence). This chain's CDR3 is CASSQPEHRSYEQYF. For the CDR3, the DNA is TGTGCCAGCAGCCAACCTGAACATCGCTCCTACGAGCAGTACTTC.

The chain combines TRBV19 with TRBJ1-1; tentative D call: TRBD1 (6 bases). The CDR3 loop spans 18 amino acids. V gave up 3 bases and J gave up 6 bases, with 26 bases separating them. Germline lookup yields CDR1 LNHDA and CDR2 SQIVND (reference sequence). The CDR3 is CASSIIGGLEVSRPEAFF. The CDR3 nucleotides read TGTGCCAGTAGTATCATTGGGGGGCTGGAAGTATCGAGGCCTGAAGCTTTCTTT.

The chain recombines TRBV4-2 with TRBJ2-1, with D hard to call. Germline values: CDR1 LGHNA, CDR2 YNFKEQ. The CDR3 has 15 amino acids. V lost 4 bases and J lost 8, with 18 bases in between. CDR3 in DNA: TGTGCCAGCAGCCCTCAGCCCGGAACTACGGATGAGCAGTTCTTC. Translated: CASSPQPGTTDEQFF.

V usage is TRBV5-4 and J usage is TRBJ1-4; 7 nucleotides line up with TRBD1. The trim removed 3 bases at V and 8 bases at J, leaving 4 bases unmatched. This CDR3 spans 13 amino acids. Germline V gene data show CDR1 as SGHNT and CDR2 as YYREEE (reference sequence). The CDR3 bases are TGTGCCAGCAGCTACAGGGGAGGCGAAAAACTGTTTTTT. Translated, it gives CASSYRGGEKLFF.

The chain employs TRBV10-3 and TRBJ1-2; 9 bases match TRBD1. From germline, CDR1 is ENHRY and CDR2 SYGVKD. The length of the CDR3 is 13 residues. J gave up 8 bases and V 4 bases, and 5 bases lay outside the gene matches. CDR3 sequence (DNA): TGTGCCATCAGTGGTACAGGGGGCGACGGCTACACCTTC. Its translation is CAISGTGGDGYTF.

V and J are TRBV7-2 and TRBJ2-3; TRBD2 might be the D (6 bases). Germline V CDR1 and CDR2: SGHTA, FQGNSA. V lost 5 bases and J 4 bases, leaving 13 bases between the germline ends. The CDR3 covers 14 residues. CDR3 nucleotide sequence: TGTGCCAGCAGCCCCGTTTCGGGGGCAGATACGCAGTATTTT. Translated: CASSPVSGADTQYF. Based on the CDR3 plus reference TRBV7-2 and TRBJ2-3, the full variable domain is GAGVSQSPSNKVTEKGKDVELRCDPISGHTALYWYRQSLGQGLEFLIYFQGNSAPDKSGLPSDRFSAERTGGSVSTLTIQRTQQEDSAVYLCASSPVSGADTQYFGPGTRLTVL.

This chain connects TRBV2 to TRBJ2-6; TRBD1 agrees at 7 bases. The CDR3 loop spans 15 amino acids. Germline V gives CDR1 SNHLY, CDR2 FYNNEI. V dropped 11 bases and J dropped 2; count of bases not matched to a gene: 9. CDR3 DNA: TGTGCCTCCACCGGGACAGTGGCTGGGGCCAACGTCCTGACTTTC. Translation: CASTGTVAGANVLTF.

The chain combines TRBV6-2 or TRBV6-3 with TRBJ1-2, with D possibly being TRBD1 (6 bases). V was trimmed by 2 bases and J by 4 bases, leaving 20 bases between them. The germline V gene encodes CDR1 MNHEY and CDR2 SVGEGT. There are 17 residues in the CDR3. Written as DNA, the CDR3 is TGTGCCAGCAGTTACGAATCGCGAGGGGGTATCGTCTATGGCTACACCTTC. This gives the protein CASSYESRGGIVYGYTF.

The chain combines TRBV13 with TRBJ1-4, with D possibly TRBD1 on 5 matching bases. This CDR3 region has 14 residues. Germline lookup yields CDR1 PRHDT and CDR2 FYEKMQ (reference sequence). The ends were cut back, 4 bases at V and 7 bases at J, with 13 bases in the middle. For the CDR3, the DNA is TGTGCCAGCAGCTCAAGAGCAGGGACTGAAAAACTGTTTTTT. Residues: CASSSRAGTEKLFF.

J is TRBJ2-7 and V is TRBV4-2, with 9 bases that match TRBD1. The ends lost 4 bases at V and 2 bases at J; junction bases unmatched: 12. The CDR3 spans 17 residues. Germline loops: CDR1 LGHNA, CDR2 YNFKEQ. The CDR3 reads CASSLSPSGTGTYEQYF. In DNA form, the CDR3 reads TGTGCCAGCAGCCTCTCCCCTTCCGGGACAGGGACCTACGAGCAGTACTTC.

The gene calls are TRBV25-1 and TRBJ2-1, with D maybe TRBD1 (6 bases). The length of the CDR3 is 16 residues. Germline CDR1 MGHDK, CDR2 SYGVNS. The V gene lost 2 bases and the J gene lost 4 bases, with 15 bases spanning the gap. CDR3 nucleotides: TGTGCCAGCAGTGAACAGCAGGGGACAACATACAATGAGCAGTTCTTC. Encoded protein: CASSEQQGTTYNEQFF. The full variable domain, its missing parts supplied by reference TRBV25-1 and TRBJ2-1, is EADIYQTPRYLVIGTGKKITLECSQTMGHDKMYWYQQDPGMELHLIHYSYGVNSTEKGDLSSESTVSRIRTEHFPLTLESARPSHTSQYLCASSEQQGTTYNEQFFGPGTRLTVL.

The sample holds one count of this clone. The chain links TRBV15 to TRBJ2-2; 10 bases are shared with TRBD1. This CDR3 contains 15 residues. Germline V gene lookup returns CDR1 LNHNV and CDR2 YYDKDF (reference sequence). Unmatched junction bases numbered 4, after V lost 5 bases and J lost 4 bases. The CDR3 nucleotides are TGTGCCACCAGCGGCCGGACAGGGGGCACCGGGGAGCTGTTTTTT. Translated, it gives CATSGRTGGTGELFF.

The CDR3 here is CASSPGMTGEGTEAFF. CDR3 nucleotide sequence: TGTGCCAGCTCACCAGGCATGACAGGGGAGGGCACTGAAGCTTTCTTT. The chain links TRBV18 to TRBJ1-1, with 8 bases aligning to TRBD1. V lost 2 bases to trimming and J lost 4 bases; unmatched junction nucleotides: 9. The germline V gene encodes CDR1 KGHSH and CDR2 LQKENI. This CDR3 has 16 amino acids.

This chain connects TRBV18 to TRBJ2-5; D may be TRBD2 (6 bases). The CDR3 has 13 amino acids. V was trimmed by 3 bases and J by 5 bases, leaving 10 bases between them. Germline V gene sequence: CDR1 KGHSH, CDR2 LQKENI. The chain's CDR3 is CASSPGGGETQYF. The CDR3 DNA is TGTGCCAGCTCACCGGGAGGAGGGGAGACCCAGTACTTC.

The chain links TRBV6-5 to TRBJ2-1, with 10 positions matching TRBD2. Unmatched junction bases numbered 5, after V lost 6 bases and J lost 3 bases. Germline V gene data show CDR1 as MNHEY and CDR2 as SVGAGI. The CDR3 spans 15 residues. CDR3 DNA: TGTGCCAGCAGCCCCCGGACTAGCGGCTACAATGAGCAGTTCTTC. Protein sequence: CASSPRTSGYNEQFF.

This chain joins TRBV11-3 and TRBJ2-1, with 8 nucleotides matching TRBD1. CDR1 and CDR2 from the germline V gene are SGHNT and YENEEA. Unmatched junction bases numbered 4, after V lost 1 base and J lost 5 bases. CDR3 size: 15 residues. The DNA for the CDR3 is TGTGCCAGCAGCTTAGGACAGGGGTTCGACAATGAGCAGTTCTTC. Amino acid sequence: CASSLGQGFDNEQFF.

The chain uses TRBV11-3 and TRBJ1-1, with D possibly TRBD1 on 5 matching bases. The CDR3 totals 14 residues. V lost 4 bases to trimming and J lost 4 bases, with 13 bases between them. Germline lookup yields CDR1 SGHNT and CDR2 YENEEA. The DNA of the CDR3 is TGTGCCAGCAGCTGGTTCAGGGAGAGCACTGAAGCTTTCTTT. It encodes CASSWFRESTEAFF.

The chain couples TRBV7-9 to TRBJ1-1; D remains ambiguous. Trimming took off 5 bases at V and 9 bases at J, with 16 bases between the two ends. The CDR3 length is 13 residues. Germline assignment: CDR1 SEHNR and CDR2 FQNEAQ (reference sequence). The DNA of the CDR3 is TGTGCCAGCAGCCCCCCGGGAGCGAGGCAAGCTTTCTTT. Translated: CASSPPGARQAFF.

Details on this clone: One end of the junction varies from germline; a read error may be responsible. This rearrangement joins TRBV11-2 to TRBJ2-4; D assignment may be TRBD1 or TRBD2 (5 bases each). Germline CDR1 and CDR2: SGHAT and FQNNGV. This CDR3 region has 10 residues. The CDR3 region is CASSPGTAEF. DNA for the CDR3: TGTGCCAGCAGCCCCGGGACCGCGGAGTTC.

This chain joins TRBV7-9 and TRBJ2-5; TRBD2 is a possible D gene (6 bases). This CDR3 region has 14 residues. Germline loops: CDR1 SEHNR, CDR2 FQNEAQ (reference sequence). Trimming pared 4 bases from V and 2 bases from J, leaving 11 bases between. This CDR3 reads CASSYRDFQETQYF. DNA of the CDR3: TGTGCCAGCAGCTATAGGGACTTTCAAGAGACCCAGTACTTC.

This rearrangement joins TRBV28 to TRBJ1-3; maybe TRBD1 (6 bases). The CDR3 contains 17 residues. Germline V gene sequence: CDR1 MDHEN, CDR2 SYDVKM. Between the trimmed V and J ends, which lost 3 bases and 4 bases, there was a span of 19 bases. CDR3 region: CASSLGGTKRKGNTIYF. The CDR3 bases are TGTGCCAGCAGTTTGGGAGGGACAAAGCGAAAAGGAAACACCATATATTTT.